This TCR beta chain was sequenced for a study of identical twins (TCRdb year 2016). About the study as a whole: To test whether fetal clonotypes persist, the study used deep sequencing on TCR alpha and beta repertoires from monozygotic twins, unrelated adults of various ages, and cord blood. To rule out contamination, replicate twin experiments were performed at different times with different library preparation protocols. Study-wide conclusions, independent of this receptor: A weaker excess of twin sharing was found in beta out-of-frame sequences because the signal-to-noise ratio was lowered by fewer shared sequences. Invariant T cells such as MAIT and iNKT could partly confound zero-insertion analyses, although diverse VJ usage argued against such confounding for most clonotypes. In monozygotic twins, out-of-frame TCR alpha sharing was systematically underestimated by recombination models, although the models agreed with sharing between unrelated individuals. Out-of-frame TCR alpha sequences shared between twins showed an excess of low generation-probability sequences compared with coincidental sharing between unrelated individuals. Conclusions relied on cross-sectional statistical analysis, since the same donors could not be followed over many years. Fewer insertions were carried by abundant cord blood beta clonotypes; a weaker similar trend was observed in young adult naive repertoires, while no such trend was observed in memory repertoires.

All donors were healthy Caucasians. About this clonotype: What antigen it recognizes has not been identified. One base away there is no much larger clone; base qualities are not given.

From the germline V gene, CDR1 is MNHEY and CDR2 is SVGAGI. V is pared back by 5 bases and J by 1 base, with 14 bases lying between the germline termini. The CDR3 holds 15 amino acids from the cysteine to the phenylalanine. Just CDR3 DNA is preserved here, 45 bases in frame from base 1. The method behind the library was 5' RACE. Instrument on record: Illumina HiSeq 2000. A universal primer binding site was introduced by template switching, and a unique molecular identifier was present in the final cDNA, enabling accurate counting of TCR cDNA molecules. First-strand cDNA for TCR alpha and beta chains was synthesized from specific primers in the conserved constant-segment region. To control for contamination, every cDNA library carried two barcodes: a SMART-Mk sample barcode plus Illumina barcodes. TruSeq adapter sequences along with Illumina sample barcodes were introduced in two successive PCR steps. The Illumina HiSeq platform was used with custom primers to sequence TCR alpha and beta cDNA libraries. As for the authors' bioinformatics: MiGEC processed the raw reads to extract unique molecular identifiers, while MiXCR was used to determine the CDR3 positions. Recombination models were inferred per individual with the repgenHMM and IGoR tools using an EM algorithm. The analysis of shared clonotypes was done with the tcR package in R, with sharing normalized by the product of cloneset sizes. To study raw recombination free of thymic and clonal selection effects, out-of-frame nonproductive sequences were analyzed. TCRdb reworked the public reads: Q25 trimming with fastp, MiXCR clone assembly, productive beta chains retained. Identical CDR3 protein sequences are pooled into one entry, listed with their most common genes and DNA. V and J calls and clone size were set by TCRdb, not the authors. This sample comprises roughly 1,500,000 distinct CDR3 sequences, about 32% of them detected only once. Clones ranked in the top ten supply 0.25% to 0.3% of the sample.

The clonotype comes from a newborn girl in good health. The receptor chain draws on TRBV6-5 and TRBJ1-1; TRBD1 might be the D gene, on 6 matching bases. The specimen sequenced was cord blood. The CDR3 is CASSPRGGANTEAFF. The sequenced DNA: TGTGCCAGCAGTCCCCGAGGGGGGGCGAACACTGAAGCTTTCTTT.